These 27 T cell receptor beta chains came from one sample sequenced in a study of CD8+CD57+ T cells in acquired aplastic anemia. Genomic DNA acted as the template from which TCR beta VDJ combination and CDR3 sequence profiling were carried out. One entry per CDR3 protein, called by TCRdb with MiXCR from the reads. The sample shows 260,000 or so distinct CDR3 sequences, 82% of them seen only once. Whoever was chosen for sequencing had shown CD8+CD57+ cell expansion by flow cytometry. The material sequenced was sorted CD4+, CD8+, or CD8+CD57+ T cells (not recorded which) from PBMCs. These receptor sequences come from a human donor with aplastic anemia.

Regarding this clonotype: The junction departs from germline at one end; a sequencing error may be responsible. The rearrangement uses TRBV19 and TRBJ2-7; 9 nucleotides line up with TRBD1. CDR3 size: 14 residues. Per germline, CDR1 LNHDA and CDR2 SQIVND (reference sequence). CDR3 nucleotide sequence: TGTGCCAGTAGTGGGACAGGGACTTCTTCCAATGAGCAGTTC. Protein: CASSGTGTSSNEQF. Drawing the rest from reference TRBV19 and TRBJ2-7, the complete variable domain is DGGITQSPKYLFRKEGQNVTLSCEQNLNHDAMYWYRQDPGQGLRLIYYSQIVNDFQKGDIAEGYSVSREKKESFPLTVTSAQKNPTAFYLCASSGTGTSSNEQFGPGTRLTVT.

This chain connects TRBV11-2 to TRBJ2-3, with 11 nucleotides matching TRBD2. The CDR3 consists of 15 residues. V shed 6 bases and J 6 bases; nucleotides not matched to a gene: 8. Germline loops: CDR1 SGHAT, CDR2 FQNNGV. As DNA, the CDR3 is TGTGCCAGCAGTGGGGGTAGCGGGAGGGCGGATACGCAGTATTTT. This codes for CASSGGSGRADTQYF.

The CDR3 nucleotides read TGTGCCAGTAGTATACGAAGGTTCCCTGGAAACACCATATATTTT. Amino acids: CASSIRRFPGNTIYF. The J gene is TRBJ1-3, the V gene TRBV19; D unresolved. The germline gives CDR1 LNHDA, CDR2 SQIVND (reference sequence). V lost 2 bases and J 2 bases, leaving 10 bases between the germline ends. CDR3 length: 15 amino acids.

This clonotype has just a few counts. V and J are TRBV29-1 and TRBJ2-7; D gene uncertain. V was cut by 4 bases and J by 6 bases, with 7 bases left in between. The CDR3 runs 10 residues. Looked up from germline, CDR1 is SQVTM and CDR2 is ANQGSEA. In nucleotides, the CDR3 is TGCAGCGTTGTACCGGGCGAGCAGTACTTC. This gives the protein CSVVPGEQYF.

There are a few counts of this clonotype. V usage is TRBV7-3 and J usage is TRBJ1-1, with D tentatively TRBD1 (5 bases). The CDR3 is 15 amino acids. The germline V gene encodes CDR1 SGHTA and CDR2 FQGTGA. Trimming shortened V by 6 bases and J by 14 bases, and 28 bases separated the two germline ends. The CDR3 reads CASSSSGTWGATQFF. CDR3 in DNA: TGTGCCAGCAGTTCTAGCGGGACTTGGGGAGCTACCCAGTTCTTT.

V and J are TRBV7-8 and TRBJ2-7; D remains ambiguous. CDR3 length: 18 residues. Germline CDR1 reads SGHVS; CDR2 reads FQNEAQ. V was trimmed by 0 bases and J by 1 base, leaving 19 bases between them. The CDR3 sequence: CASSLAAGPNTLSYEQYV. DNA for the CDR3: TGTGCCAGCAGCTTAGCGGCAGGTCCCAATACCCTTTCCTACGAGCAGTACGTC.

The rearrangement joins TRBV15 to TRBJ1-5; D not resolved. This CDR3 comprises 17 residues. Trimming shortened V by 0 bases and J by 0 bases, and 12 bases separated the two germline ends. Germline V CDR1 and CDR2: LNHNV, YYDKDF (reference sequence). The CDR3 region is CATSRDRRISSNQPQHF. The CDR3 nucleotides read TGTGCCACCAGCAGAGATCGCAGGATAAGTAGCAATCAGCCCCAGCATTTT.

The V call is TRBV7-8, the J call TRBJ2-7; 7 positions agree with TRBD1. V trimming: 3 bases; J trimming: 4 bases; junction bases outside the gene matches: 18. Per the germline V gene, CDR1 is SGHVS and CDR2 is FQNEAQ. This CDR3 has 18 amino acids. The CDR3 protein is CASSFHPDGTAQYYEQYV. The CDR3 region has the DNA TGTGCCAGCAGCTTTCATCCAGACGGGACAGCGCAGTATTACGAGCAGTACGTC.

This clonotype appeared a single time. The chain recombines TRBV7-8 with TRBJ2-5; D is perhaps TRBD1 or TRBD2 (5 bases each). V shed 3 bases and J shed 14 bases, with 25 bases lying between them. The CDR3 length is 15 residues. Germline CDR1 and CDR2: SGHVS and FQNEAQ. CDR3 sequence (DNA): TGTGCCAGCAGCTTTCATCCAGACGGGGCAGCGCTTTCCTACTTC. The encoded protein is CASSFHPDGAALSYF.

In regard to this clonotype: Given the absence of the conserved phenylalanine or tryptophan at the CDR3 end, a read error is likely. It is unclear where the CDR3 begins or ends on the DNA, so no DNA is shown, and the CDR3 is as TCRdb lists it. The V gene is TRBV7-9, the J gene TRBJ2-3. CDR1 is SEHNR and CDR2 is FQNEAQ in the germline V gene (reference sequence). The CDR3 sequence runs 13 residues, both termini included. The CDR3 reads CASSFDLTDTKDS.

This clonotype was recorded a few times. The DNA is omitted, as the CDR3 cannot be located on it reliably, and the CDR3 follows TCRdb's listing. The chain has TRBV2 and TRBJ2-7; the table gives TRBD1 as D, unverified against the DNA. The CDR3 spans 18 amino acids, including both terminal residues. CDR1 and CDR2 (germline): SNHLY, FYNNEI. This chain's CDR3 is CASGDGGTDTQYFGPGYF.

As to this clonotype: The CDR3 does not close with the conserved phenylalanine or tryptophan, likely indicating a read error. The DNA is omitted, as the CDR3 cannot be located on it reliably, and the CDR3 follows TCRdb's listing. The V gene is TRBV7-3, the J gene TRBJ2-4; the table assigns TRBD2, which was not confirmed against the DNA. The length of the CDR3 is 12 amino acids, counting both ends. CDR1 SGHTA and CDR2 FQGTGA come from the germline V gene. The chain's CDR3 is CASSSAGGFYNV.

On this clonotype itself: A much larger clone is a single base away; this may be a read error. V is TRBV11-3 and J is TRBJ1-6, with D perhaps TRBD1 (6 bases). The germline V gene encodes CDR1 SGHNT and CDR2 YENEEA. This CDR3 region has 14 residues. The ends were cut back, 1 base at V and 9 bases at J, with 10 bases in the middle. CDR3 nucleotide sequence: TGTGCCAGCAGCTTAGGTCTGACAGGTTCACCCCTCCACTTT. As protein: CASSLGLTGSPLHF.

Comments on this clonotype: Given a much more abundant clone one base away, this may be a read error. The CDR3: CASSLAGSYGADVFF. CDR3 DNA sequence: TGTGCCAGCAGCTTAGCGGGTAGCTACGGGGCCGACGTCTTCTTT. J is TRBJ1-1 and V is TRBV7-9, with D maybe TRBD1 (5 bases). With 0 bases removed from V and 14 bases from J, the gap between germline ends came to 22 bases. The V gene's germline CDR1 is SEHNR and CDR2 FQNEAQ (reference sequence). The CDR3 totals 15 residues.

As for this clonotype: The CDR3 end shows no conserved phenylalanine or tryptophan, and so a read error is likely. The limits of the CDR3 on the DNA are not certain, so only TCRdb's listed CDR3 is given. The CDR3 sequence is CASSLEGDGLVDGYSV. The chain is built from TRBV2 and TRBJ1-2; the table names TRBD1, a call not compared with the DNA. The CDR3 spans 16 amino acids, including both terminal residues. CDR1 and CDR2 from the germline V gene are SNHLY and FYNNEI.

In its sample, this clonotype was seen a few times. No DNA is shown, since the ends of the CDR3 on it are uncertain; the CDR3 is the one TCRdb lists. V usage is TRBV7-9 and J usage is TRBJ2-7. Ends included, the CDR3 has 18 residues. In germline, CDR1 is SEHNR, CDR2 FQNEAQ (reference sequence). The CDR3 spells CASSVGSDTQYFGYEQYV.

Notes on this clonotype: Here the CDR3 omits its conserved ending phenylalanine or tryptophan, so a read error is the likely source. Because the CDR3's place on the DNA is in doubt, the DNA is left out and the CDR3 is given as listed by TCRdb. The CDR3: CASGGGRASEYIV. The V and J genes are TRBV9 and TRBJ1-2. From its first to its last residue, the CDR3 has 13 amino acids. CDR1 SGDLS and CDR2 YYNGEE come from the germline V gene.

Comment on this clonotype: Its ends do not fully match the called genes, so a read error is possible. The chain employs TRBV5-1 and TRBJ1-1; weak D call: TRBD1 (6 bases). The CDR3 contains 15 residues. Germline assignment: CDR1 SGHRS and CDR2 YFSETQ. The CDR3 protein is CASSVVAGANSGSSF. The CDR3 DNA follows: TGCGCCAGCAGTGTGGTGGCGGGGGCGAACTCTGGATCTTCCTTT. The full variable domain, its missing parts supplied by reference TRBV5-1 and TRBJ1-1, is KAGVTQTPRYLIKTRGQQVTLSCSPISGHRSVSWYQQTPGQGLQFLFEYFSETQRNKGNFPGRFSGRQFSNSRSEMNVSTLELGDSALYLCASSVVAGANSGSSFGQGTRLTVV.

This clonotype has at least ten counts. The chain carries TRBV4-1 and TRBJ2-6; D may correspond to TRBD1 or TRBD2 (5 bases each). The CDR3 runs to 18 residues. Trimming removed 3 bases at V and 5 bases at J, with 20 bases between. The germline gives CDR1 MGHRA, CDR2 YSYEKL. The DNA of the CDR3 is TGCGCCAGCAGCCACCTCTCAGGGCGGGCTTCGAGGGCCAACGTCCTGACTTTC. This gives the protein CASSHLSGRASRANVLTF.

The chain uses TRBV7-3 and TRBJ2-5; D perhaps matches TRBD2 (7 bases). This CDR3 spans 12 amino acids. From germline, CDR1 is SGHTA and CDR2 FQGTGA. V lost 11 bases and J lost 7, with 17 bases in between. CDR3 DNA sequence: TGTGCCGGCCTTGGGGGGGCAGGGACCCAGTACTTC. This sequence encodes CAGLGGAGTQYF.

About this clonotype itself: Relative to the germline gene, one junction end is altered; a read error may explain this. The chain employs TRBV7-3 and TRBJ2-5; no firm D call. Germline CDR1 SGHTA, CDR2 FQGTGA. The CDR3 runs to 14 residues. The DNA of the CDR3 is TGTGCCACCAGCATAGGCAGCGACCCCTCTGCGGCCAACTTC. Protein sequence: CATSIGSDPSAANF.

The rearrangement joins TRBV2 to TRBJ1-1; no clear D gene. This CDR3 spans 16 amino acids. Per germline, CDR1 SNHLY and CDR2 FYNNEI. V was shortened by 4 bases and J by 5 bases, with 20 bases between the two germline ends. The CDR3 coding sequence is TGTGCCAGCAGTGGGCGGGAGACCCTAATTGAGACTGAAGCTTTCTTT. It yields the protein CASSGRETLIETEAFF.

For this clonotype: This likely comes from a read error, as the CDR3 has no conserved phenylalanine or tryptophan at its end. No DNA is shown, since the ends of the CDR3 on it are uncertain; the CDR3 is the one TCRdb lists. The chain is built from TRBV24-1 and TRBJ1-4; the D call of TRBD1 is as the table states it, not checked on the DNA. Germline V gene lookup returns CDR1 KGHDR and CDR2 SFDVKD. The CDR3 is 17 residues long, ends included. The CDR3 loop is CATSDSPLTDNSPLHFG.

Points on this clonotype: The junction shows a germline mismatch at one end, possibly a read error. The V gene is TRBV7-8, the J gene TRBJ2-3; 7 nucleotides line up with TRBD1. The germline CDR1 and CDR2 sequences are SGHVS and FQNEAQ. The CDR3 consists of 12 residues. In DNA, the CDR3 is TGTGCCAGCAGCTTACATCCAGACGGGACAGCTTTT. Translated: CASSLHPDGTAF.

This clonotype has ten or more counts. The chain carries TRBV7-2 and TRBJ2-2; TRBD1 agrees at 9 bases. Germline V gives CDR1 SGHTA, CDR2 FQGNSA. The CDR3 contains 17 residues. V lost 5 bases, J lost 6 bases, and 13 bases stayed unmatched. In DNA, the CDR3 is TGTGCCAGCAGCCACAACCCGGGACAGGGTTTGCCCGGGGAGCTGTTTTTT. Protein sequence: CASSHNPGQGLPGELFF.

This clonotype came up once. At one of its ends the junction is not consistent with the germline gene, which may arise from a read error. The chain joins TRBV5-4 to TRBJ2-1; 14 positions match TRBD2. Per germline, CDR1 SGHNT and CDR2 YYREEE (reference sequence). CDR3 length: 20 amino acids. CDR3 sequence reads: CATSATTGTSGSRNYNEQFF. The CDR3 region has the DNA TGTGCCACCAGCGCCACTACCGGGACTAGCGGGAGTCGGAACTACAATGAGCAGTTCTTC. Full variable domain (outside the CDR3, taken from reference TRBV5-4 and TRBJ2-1): ETGVTQSPTHLIKTRGQQVTLRCSSQSGHNTVSWYQQALGQGPQFIFQYYREEENGRGNFPPRFSGLQFPNYSSELNVNALELDDSALYLCATSATTGTSGSRNYNEQFFGPGTRLTVL.

J is TRBJ1-5 and V is TRBV9; 8 bases line up with TRBD1. Germline lookup yields CDR1 SGDLS and CDR2 YYNGEE. The CDR3 is 14 residues long. Trimming cost V 3 bases and J 6 bases; bases outside gene matches: 5. CDR3 sequence (DNA): TGTGCCAGCAGCGCGGGGCAGGGGGCTCAGCCCCAGCATTTT. Protein product: CASSAGQGAQPQHF.